This entry lists 16 T cell receptor beta chains sequenced from one sample in a study of T cells in women clearing cervical HPV infection. TCRdb's copy holds only in-frame clones and misses some; the assay was immunoSEQ multiplex PCR. Its table lists around 33,000 clones. The material sequenced was blood buffy coat. All receptors come from a woman between 18 and 70 years old with a cervical HPV16 infection that either progressed to CIN3+ or cleared (not recorded which).

Comment on this clone: The read comes to an end 3 residues before the CDR3 does, leaving the germline J gene to fill in the end. The chain couples TRBV6-2 or TRBV6-3 to TRBJ2-7, with 7 bases fitting TRBD1. Losses at the gene ends were 4 bases for V and 6 bases for J; bases not matched to a gene: 3. This CDR3 spans 12 amino acids. The germline V gene has CDR1 MNHEY and CDR2 SVGEGT. CDR3 amino acids: CASSSRGREQYF. The CDR3 bases that were read are TGTGCCAGCAGTTCTAGGGGGCGCGAG.

With respect to this clone: The CDR3 extends 3 residues past the end of the read, so its final part is completed from the germline J gene. This chain links TRBV12-3 or TRBV12-4 with TRBJ2-3; 9 positions agree with TRBD2. V was pared by 5 bases and J by 2 bases, with 11 bases of the junction left unmatched. The CDR3 length is 17 residues. CDR3 bases read: TGTGCCAGCAGTCCTACCGGAACTAGCGGGTACACAGATACG. Translating gives CASSPTGTSGYTDT. The entire CDR3 protein is CASSPTGTSGYTDTQYF.

Comment on this clone: The CDR3 end lies 3 residues beyond the end of the read and is filled in from the germline J gene. The chain recombines TRBV20-1 with TRBJ2-5, with TRBD2 as a possible D gene (5 bases). The CDR3 extends over 11 amino acids. Trimming took 3 bases from V and 7 from J, leaving 9 bases between them. Per germline, CDR1 DFQATT and CDR2 SNEGSKA (reference sequence). The sequenced part of the CDR3 DNA is TGCAGTGCTAGCCCCGAGGGGACC. This gives the protein CSASPEGT. The whole CDR3 region reads CSASPEGTQYF.

For this clone: The read comes to an end 3 residues before the CDR3 does, leaving the germline J gene to fill in the end. This chain uses TRBV5-1 with TRBJ2-7; 11 nucleotides align to TRBD1. After removal of 4 bases from V and 6 bases from J, the junction contained 9 bases not matched to a gene. The CDR3 contains 15 residues. CDR1 is SGHRS, CDR2 YFSETQ, per germline. The CDR3 DNA, read in part, is TGCGCCAGCAGCAAGGGGACAGGGGGTTTTCGCGAG. Protein: CASSKGTGGFRE. In full, the CDR3 is CASSKGTGGFREQYF.

In regard to this clone: The CDR3 goes on 3 residues after the read ends, and that part is filled in from the germline J gene. The chain carries TRBV18 and TRBJ1-2, with 12 bases aligning to TRBD1. Germline V gene data show CDR1 as KGHSH and CDR2 as LQKENI. This CDR3 has 15 residues. The CDR3 region is CASSQEGQGALGYTF. Partial CDR3 DNA: TGTGCCAGCTCGCAGGAGGGACAGGGGGCTCTGGGC.

As to this clone: The DNA ends 3 residues before the CDR3 does, and the rest of the CDR3 is filled in from the germline J gene. V usage is TRBV6-2 or TRBV6-3 and J usage is TRBJ2-3, with D possibly TRBD2 on 5 matching bases. Germline CDR1 reads MNHEY; CDR2 reads SVGEGT. This CDR3 contains 12 residues. CDR3 bases read: TGTGCCAGCAGTTACCCCGGGGAGACG. This translates into CASSYPGET. The CDR3 as a whole reads CASSYPGETQYF.

Note on this clone: The read ends 3 residues shy of where the CDR3 ends; the end is completed using the germline J gene. The V and J genes are TRBV7-8 and TRBJ1-2; 8 bases are a match to TRBD1. Germline lookup yields CDR1 SGHVS and CDR2 FQNEAQ. With 2 bases clipped from V and 4 bases from J, the junction kept 6 bases outside the gene matches. The CDR3 runs 15 residues. CDR3: CASSLRQGFPYGYTF. Partial CDR3 DNA: TGTGCCAGCAGCTTACGACAGGGGTTCCCCTATGGC.

This CDR3 reads CASSPSAGRSYEQYF. Incomplete CDR3 DNA: TGTGCCAGCAGTCCTTCGGCAGGGAGGTCCTACGAG. J is TRBJ2-7 and V is TRBV2; TRBD2 might be the D (6 bases). Coverage ceases 3 residues before the CDR3 finishes, and the germline J gene fills in the end. The germline V gene has CDR1 SNHLY and CDR2 FYNNEI. The CDR3 consists of 15 residues. The V and J ends lost 5 bases and 1 base respectively, with 15 bases between them. The full variable domain, with the rest looked up from reference TRBV2 and TRBJ2-7, is EPEVTQTPSHQVTQMGQEVILRCVPISNHLYFYWYRQILGQKVEFLVSFYNNEISEKSEIFDDQFSVERPDGSNFTLKIRSTKLEDSAMYFCASSPSAGRSYEQYFGPGTRLTVT.

Comment on this clone: From the germline J gene comes the end of the CDR3, since the read stops 3 residues before it. The chain couples TRBV2 to TRBJ2-1; a possible D gene is TRBD1 (5 bases). Germline loops: CDR1 SNHLY, CDR2 FYNNEI. The CDR3 is made up of 13 amino acids. Trimming took off 4 bases at V and 4 bases at J, with 8 bases between the two ends. The DNA read from the CDR3 is TGTGCCAGCAGTGGTTACAGGTACAATGAG. It specifies CASSGYRYNE. The CDR3 in full is CASSGYRYNEQFF.

About this clone: The junction differs from germline at one of its ends, possibly a read error. The CDR3 is cut off 3 residues early in the read; its end comes from the germline J gene. The V gene is TRBV4-1, the J gene TRBJ1-1, with 7 bases aligning to TRBD1. Germline CDR1 reads MGHRA; CDR2 reads YSYEKL. The CDR3 is 15 amino acids. Partial CDR3 DNA: TGCACCAGCAGCCAGAGGGACAGCGGGAACACTGAA. It specifies CTSSQRDSGNTE. The CDR3 in full is CTSSQRDSGNTEAFF.

In regard to this clone: The CDR3 extends 3 residues past the end of the read, so its final part is completed from the germline J gene. The rearrangement joins TRBV7-6 to TRBJ2-2; 7 positions match TRBD1. CDR3 length equals 15 residues. J gave up 4 bases and V 5 bases, and 7 bases lay outside the gene matches. Germline CDR1 is SGHVS and CDR2 is FNYEAQ. CDR3 DNA, as far as it was read: TGTGCCAGCAGCCATGGGCAGGGGGTCACCGGGGAG. This sequence encodes CASSHGQGVTGE. The entire CDR3 is CASSHGQGVTGELFF.

Comment on this clone: The read terminates 3 residues ahead of where the CDR3 ends, so the germline J gene completes it. The V gene is TRBV20-1, the J gene TRBJ2-3; 8 nucleotides line up with TRBD2. CDR1 and CDR2 from the germline V gene are DFQATT and SNEGSKA (reference sequence). This CDR3 comprises 17 residues. CDR3 sequence: CSAREFQRGGAHQPQYF. The CDR3 bases that were read are TGCAGTGCTAGAGAGTTTCAACGGGGGGGCGCCCATCAGCCG.

With regard to this clone: The CDR3 extends 3 residues past the end of the read, so its final part is completed from the germline J gene. The genes are TRBV7-3 and TRBJ2-3; 8 nucleotides match TRBD2. The V and J ends lost 5 bases and 4 bases, in that order; junction bases with no gene match: 8. Germline CDR1 is SGHTA and CDR2 is FQGTGA. The CDR3 runs to 15 residues. The CDR3 bases that were read are TGTGCCAGCAGCACGGGAGGGGGGGGTGCAGATACG. Translation gives CASSTGGGGADT. The entire CDR3 is CASSTGGGGADTQYF.

Details on this clone: Read sequence stops 3 residues before the CDR3 end, and the germline J gene provides the missing end. The J gene is TRBJ2-7, the V gene TRBV30, with 8 bases identical to TRBD1. There are 13 residues in the CDR3. V gave up 3 bases and J gave up 1 base; unmatched junction bases: 2. Germline V gives CDR1 GTSNPN, CDR2 SVGIG (reference sequence). The CDR3 loop is CAWRRQGSYEQYF. The sequenced part of the CDR3 DNA is TGTGCCTGGAGAAGACAGGGGTCCTACGAG.

Worth noting for this clone: The read is 3 residues too short to cover the CDR3 end, so that end is filled in from the germline J gene. The chain is built from TRBV18 and TRBJ2-1, with D perhaps matching TRBD2 (6 bases). The V end was cut by 2 bases, the J end by 0 bases, with 8 bases between. The V gene's germline CDR1 is KGHSH and CDR2 LQKENI. The CDR3 covers 15 residues. Partial CDR3 DNA: TGTGCCAGCTCACCAGGGGGGAGCTCCTACAATGAG. Translating it yields CASSPGGSSYNE. The CDR3 reads in full as CASSPGGSSYNEQFF.

A note on this clone: With the read ending 3 residues before the CDR3 end, the germline J gene is used to fill in that end. The V gene is TRBV7-9, the J gene TRBJ2-5; 10 positions match TRBD1. V shed 5 bases and J 4 bases; nucleotides not matched to a gene: 7. The CDR3 extends over 15 amino acids. Germline values: CDR1 SEHNR, CDR2 FQNEAQ (reference sequence). Incomplete CDR3 DNA: TGTGCCAGCAGCCCTGGGGACAGGGGAGGAGAGACC. This encodes CASSPGDRGGET. The full CDR3 is CASSPGDRGGETQYF. Drawing the rest from reference TRBV7-9 and TRBJ2-5, the complete variable domain is DTGVSQNPRHKITKRGQNVTFRCDPISEHNRLYWYRQTLGQGPEFLTYFQNEAQLEKSRLLSDRFSAERPKGSFSTLEIQRTEQGDSAMYLCASSPGDRGGETQYFGPGTRLLVL.